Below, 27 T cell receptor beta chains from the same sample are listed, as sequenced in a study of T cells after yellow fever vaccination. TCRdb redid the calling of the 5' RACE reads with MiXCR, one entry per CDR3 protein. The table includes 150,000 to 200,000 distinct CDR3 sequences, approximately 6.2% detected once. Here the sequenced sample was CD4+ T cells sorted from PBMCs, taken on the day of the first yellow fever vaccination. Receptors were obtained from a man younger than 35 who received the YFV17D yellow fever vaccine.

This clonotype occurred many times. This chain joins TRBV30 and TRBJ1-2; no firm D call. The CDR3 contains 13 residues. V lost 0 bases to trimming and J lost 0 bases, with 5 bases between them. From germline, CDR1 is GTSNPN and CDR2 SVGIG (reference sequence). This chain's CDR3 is CAWSVEANYGYTF. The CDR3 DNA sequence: TGTGCCTGGAGTGTGGAAGCTAACTATGGCTACACCTTC.

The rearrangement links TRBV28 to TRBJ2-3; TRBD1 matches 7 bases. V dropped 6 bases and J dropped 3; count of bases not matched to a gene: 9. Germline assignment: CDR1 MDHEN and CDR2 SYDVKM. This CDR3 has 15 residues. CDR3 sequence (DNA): TGTGCCAGCAGCGAGATACAGGGGAAGACAGATACGCAGTATTTT. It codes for CASSEIQGKTDTQYF.

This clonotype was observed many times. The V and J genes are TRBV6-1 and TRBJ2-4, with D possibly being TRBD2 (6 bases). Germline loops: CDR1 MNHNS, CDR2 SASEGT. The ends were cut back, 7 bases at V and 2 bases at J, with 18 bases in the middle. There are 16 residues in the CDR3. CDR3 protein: CASTGDGSRSKNIQYF. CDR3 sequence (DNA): TGTGCCAGCACCGGGGACGGGAGTAGGTCCAAAAACATTCAGTACTTC.

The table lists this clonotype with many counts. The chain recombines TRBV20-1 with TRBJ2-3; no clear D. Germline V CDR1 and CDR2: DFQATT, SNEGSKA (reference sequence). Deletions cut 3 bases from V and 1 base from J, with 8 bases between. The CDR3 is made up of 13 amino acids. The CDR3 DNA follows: TGCAGTGCTAGGGGGTGGGGCACAGATACGCAGTATTTT. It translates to CSARGWGTDTQYF.

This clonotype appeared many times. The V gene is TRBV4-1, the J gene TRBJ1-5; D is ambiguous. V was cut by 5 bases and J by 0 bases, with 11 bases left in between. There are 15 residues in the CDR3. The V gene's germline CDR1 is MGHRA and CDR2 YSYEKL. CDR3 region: CASSWRVFSNQPQHF. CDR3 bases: TGCGCCAGCAGCTGGAGGGTCTTTAGCAATCAGCCCCAGCATTTT.

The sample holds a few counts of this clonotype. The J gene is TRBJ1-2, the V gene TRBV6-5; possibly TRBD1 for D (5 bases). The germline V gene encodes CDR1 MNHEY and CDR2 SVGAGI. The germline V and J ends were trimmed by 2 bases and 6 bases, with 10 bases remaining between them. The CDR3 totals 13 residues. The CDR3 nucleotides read TGTGCCAGCAGTTACCAGGGATCAGATGGCTACACCTTC. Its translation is CASSYQGSDGYTF.

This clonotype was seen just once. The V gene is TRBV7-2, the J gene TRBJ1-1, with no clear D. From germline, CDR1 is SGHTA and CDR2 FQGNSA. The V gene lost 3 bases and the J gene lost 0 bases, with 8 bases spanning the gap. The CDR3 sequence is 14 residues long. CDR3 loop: CASSFVFMNTEAFF. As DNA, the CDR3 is TGTGCCAGCAGCTTTGTTTTTATGAACACTGAAGCTTTCTTT.

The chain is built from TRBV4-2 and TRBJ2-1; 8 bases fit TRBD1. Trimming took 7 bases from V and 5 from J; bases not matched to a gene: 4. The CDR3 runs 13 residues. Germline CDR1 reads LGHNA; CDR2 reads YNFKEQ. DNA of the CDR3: TGTGCCAGCACCCTGGACAGGGACAATGAGCAGTTCTTC. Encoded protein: CASTLDRDNEQFF.

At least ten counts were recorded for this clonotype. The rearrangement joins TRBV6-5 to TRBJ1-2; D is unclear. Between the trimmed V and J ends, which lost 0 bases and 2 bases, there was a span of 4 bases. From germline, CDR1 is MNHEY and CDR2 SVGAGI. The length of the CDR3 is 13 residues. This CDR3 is CASSYSKNYGYTF. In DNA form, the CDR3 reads TGTGCCAGCAGTTACTCGAAGAACTATGGCTACACCTTC.

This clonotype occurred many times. The CDR3 nucleotides read TGTGCCAGCAGCTCGGGACGGACCGACACTGAAGCTTTCTTT. It specifies CASSSGRTDTEAFF. The chain combines TRBV4-2 with TRBJ1-1, with D possibly TRBD1 on 5 matching bases. The CDR3 loop spans 14 amino acids. Between the trimmed V and J ends, which lost 5 bases and 3 bases, there was a span of 13 bases. The V gene's germline CDR1 is LGHNA and CDR2 YNFKEQ.

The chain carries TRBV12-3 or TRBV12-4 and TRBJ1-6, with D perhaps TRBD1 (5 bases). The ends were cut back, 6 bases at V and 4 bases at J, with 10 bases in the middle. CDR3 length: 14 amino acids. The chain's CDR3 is CASSRDGYNSPLHF. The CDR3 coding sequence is TGTGCCAGCAGCCGGGACGGATATAATTCACCCCTCCACTTT.

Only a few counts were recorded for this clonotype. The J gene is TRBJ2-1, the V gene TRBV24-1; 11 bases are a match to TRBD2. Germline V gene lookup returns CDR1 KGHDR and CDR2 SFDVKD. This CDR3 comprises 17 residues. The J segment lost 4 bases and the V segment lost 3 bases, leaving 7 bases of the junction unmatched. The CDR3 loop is CATSDQASGGKYNEQFF. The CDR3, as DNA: TGTGCCACCAGTGATCAAGCTAGCGGGGGGAAATACAATGAGCAGTTCTTC.

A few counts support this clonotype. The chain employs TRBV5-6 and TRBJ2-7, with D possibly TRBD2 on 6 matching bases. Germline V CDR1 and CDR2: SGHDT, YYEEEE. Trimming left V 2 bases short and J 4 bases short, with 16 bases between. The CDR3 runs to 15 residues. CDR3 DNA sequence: TGTGCCAGCAGCTTTTTTGAGCTAGCGTCGTACGAGCAGTACTTC. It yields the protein CASSFFELASYEQYF.

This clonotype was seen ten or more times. CDR3 region: CASSRGSANTGELFF. The DNA of the CDR3 is TGTGCCAGCAGCCGGGGTAGCGCGAACACCGGGGAGCTGTTTTTT. The chain couples TRBV12-3 or TRBV12-4 to TRBJ2-2; the D gene is possibly TRBD2 (5 bases). V gave up 6 bases and J gave up 0 bases, with 11 bases separating them. This CDR3 comprises 15 residues.

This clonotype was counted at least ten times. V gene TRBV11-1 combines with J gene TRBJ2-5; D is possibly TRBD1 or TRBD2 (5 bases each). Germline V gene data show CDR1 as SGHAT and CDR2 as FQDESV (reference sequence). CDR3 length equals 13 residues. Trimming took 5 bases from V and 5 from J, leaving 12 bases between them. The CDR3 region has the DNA TGTGCCAGCAGCCGGGGCGGGTCGGAGACCCAGTACTTC. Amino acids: CASSRGGSETQYF.

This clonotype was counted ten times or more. This chain's CDR3 is CASSLRLAGGPADTQYF. The CDR3 DNA sequence: TGTGCCAGCAGCCTCCGACTAGCGGGGGGGCCTGCAGATACGCAGTATTTT. V and J are TRBV7-9 and TRBJ2-3; the match to TRBD2 covers 14 bases. CDR1 SEHNR and CDR2 FQNEAQ come from the germline V gene (reference sequence). The length of the CDR3 is 17 residues. The ends lost 5 bases at V and 4 bases at J; junction bases unmatched: 8.

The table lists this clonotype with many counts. CDR3 region: CASSFTTGTEQFF. The CDR3 DNA reads TGTGCCAGCAGTTTTACGACAGGGACTGAGCAGTTCTTC. This chain links TRBV12-3 or TRBV12-4 with TRBJ2-1, with TRBD1 matching over 7 bases. The CDR3 totals 13 residues. Trimming removed 3 bases from V and 9 bases from J; junction bases left unmatched: 5.

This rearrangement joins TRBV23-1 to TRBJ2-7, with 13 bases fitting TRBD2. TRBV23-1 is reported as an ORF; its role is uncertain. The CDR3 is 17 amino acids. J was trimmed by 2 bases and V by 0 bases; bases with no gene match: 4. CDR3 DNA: TGCGCCAGCAGTCAATCGCTGACTAGCGGGGGGCCCTACGAGCAGTACGTC. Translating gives CASSQSLTSGGPYEQYV.

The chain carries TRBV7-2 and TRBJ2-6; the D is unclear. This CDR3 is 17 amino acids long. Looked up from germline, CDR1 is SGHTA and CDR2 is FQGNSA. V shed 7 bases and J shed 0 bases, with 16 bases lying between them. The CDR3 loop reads CASTLHGGRSGANVLTF. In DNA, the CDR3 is TGTGCCAGCACCCTCCACGGCGGACGCTCTGGGGCCAACGTCCTGACTTTC.

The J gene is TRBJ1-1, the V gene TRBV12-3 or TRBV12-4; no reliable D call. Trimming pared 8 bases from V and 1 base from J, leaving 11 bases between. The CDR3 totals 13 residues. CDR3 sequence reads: CASRAQPNTEAFF. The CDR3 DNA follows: TGTGCCAGCCGGGCCCAGCCGAACACTGAAGCTTTCTTT.

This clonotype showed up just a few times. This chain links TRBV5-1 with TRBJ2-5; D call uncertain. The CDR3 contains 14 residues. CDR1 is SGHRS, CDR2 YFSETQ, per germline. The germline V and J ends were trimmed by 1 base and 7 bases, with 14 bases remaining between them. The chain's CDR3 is CASSLSFELSTQYF. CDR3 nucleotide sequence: TGCGCCAGCAGCTTGAGTTTTGAACTATCGACCCAGTACTTC.

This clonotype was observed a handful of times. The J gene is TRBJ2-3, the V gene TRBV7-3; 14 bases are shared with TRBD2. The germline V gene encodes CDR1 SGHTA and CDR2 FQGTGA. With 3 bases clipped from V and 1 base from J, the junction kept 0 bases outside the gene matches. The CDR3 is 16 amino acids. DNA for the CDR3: TGTGCCAGCAGCTTGACTAGCGGGAGGGGCACAGATACGCAGTATTTT. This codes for CASSLTSGRGTDTQYF. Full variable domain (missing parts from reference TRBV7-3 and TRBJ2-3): GAGVSQTPSNKVTEKGKYVELRCDPISGHTALYWYRQSLGQGPEFLIYFQGTGAADDSGLPNDRFFAVRPEGSVSTLKIQRTERGDSAVYLCASSLTSGRGTDTQYFGPGTRLTVL.

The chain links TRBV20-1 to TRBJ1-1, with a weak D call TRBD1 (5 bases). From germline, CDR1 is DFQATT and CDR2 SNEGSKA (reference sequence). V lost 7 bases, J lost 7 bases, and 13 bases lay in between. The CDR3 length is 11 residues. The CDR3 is CSVGREGEAFF. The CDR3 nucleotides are TGCAGTGTCGGCAGGGAAGGTGAAGCTTTCTTT.

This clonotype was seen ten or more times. This chain's CDR3 is CASSLRDSPLHF. The CDR3 DNA reads as TGTGCCAGCAGCTTAAGAGATTCACCCCTCCACTTT. This chain uses TRBV7-9 with TRBJ1-6, with D uncertain. Trimming took 2 bases from V and 8 from J, leaving 4 bases between them. CDR3 length: 12 residues. Germline V gene lookup returns CDR1 SEHNR and CDR2 FQNEAQ (reference sequence).

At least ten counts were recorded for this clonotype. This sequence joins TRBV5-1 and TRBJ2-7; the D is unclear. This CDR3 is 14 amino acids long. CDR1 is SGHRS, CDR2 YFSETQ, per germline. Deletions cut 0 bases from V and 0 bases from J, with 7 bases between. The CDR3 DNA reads TGCGCCAGCAGCTTGGTTGGCATCTCCTACGAGCAGTACTTC. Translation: CASSLVGISYEQYF.

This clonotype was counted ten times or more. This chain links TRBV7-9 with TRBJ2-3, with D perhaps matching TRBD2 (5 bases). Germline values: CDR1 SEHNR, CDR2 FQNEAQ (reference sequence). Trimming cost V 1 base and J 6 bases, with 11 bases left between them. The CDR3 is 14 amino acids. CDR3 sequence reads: CASSLVTSADTQYF. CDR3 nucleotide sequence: TGTGCCAGCAGCTTAGTAACTAGTGCGGATACGCAGTATTTT.

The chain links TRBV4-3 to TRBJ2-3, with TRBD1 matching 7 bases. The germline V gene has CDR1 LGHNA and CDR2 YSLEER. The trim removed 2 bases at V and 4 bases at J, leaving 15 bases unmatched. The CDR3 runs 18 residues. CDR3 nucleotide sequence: TGCGCCAGCAGCCAATACTGGACAGGCGGCCTCCGGGCAGATACGCAGTATTTT. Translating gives CASSQYWTGGLRADTQYF.